This T cell receptor (beta chain) originates from a study of shared clonotypes between healthy human individuals. Study observations and caveats: Larger richness was generally estimated for naive than memory subsets. When naive CD4 clonotypes were compared across a few donors, about 4.8% were shared.

Only one count was recorded for this clone. Its antigen is still unknown. Per germline, CDR1 GTSNPN and CDR2 SVGIG (reference sequence). The CDR3 is 14 amino acids. Trimming cost V 2 bases and J 0 bases, with 10 bases left between them. Assay used: immunoSEQ multiplex PCR; TCRdb lists only in-frame clones, some missing. The sample lists 2 million or so clones, approximately 95% occurring once. Naive-designated CD8 cells lacked CD45RO, were positively enriched for CCR7, and omitted terminally differentiated effector memory CD45RA+ cells. The sequence derives from a man between 18 and 35 years old in good health. J is TRBJ1-2 and V is TRBV30; unclear D gene. Sequenced: naive CD8+ T cells sorted from blood. CDR3 region: CAWSLGVSNYGYTF. In nucleotides, the CDR3 is TGTGCCTGGAGTCTAGGTGTCTCTAACTATGGCTACACCTTC. Supplemented by reference TRBV30 and TRBJ1-2, the full variable domain reads SQTIHQWPATLVQPVGSPLSLECTVEGTSNPNLYWYRQAAGRGLQLLFYSVGIGQISSEVPQNLSASRPQDRQFILSSKKLLLSDSGFYLCAWSLGVSNYGYTFGSGTRLTVV.